This T cell receptor (beta chain) was captured in a study of regulatory T cells in long-lasting Graves disease. Noted time point: newly diagnosed GD, antithyroid drugs for less than 3 months. Isolated PBMC RNA provided the starting material for the TCR library. This clonotype was seen at least ten times. The CDR3 is made up of 16 amino acids. Germline CDR1 and CDR2: SNHLY and FYNNEI. J lost 8 bases, V lost 5 bases, and 7 bases had no gene match. Arm-PCR with iRepertoire HTBI primers amplified the CDR3 regions for these TCR beta libraries. Via MiXCR, TCRdb re-called the multiplex PCR reads, giving one row per CDR3 protein. The table lists hundreds of thousands of distinct CDR3 sequences, approximately 12% of them singletons. The sample also formed part of further work on T cells in Graves' hyperthyroidism and ophthalmopathy.

The rearrangement links TRBV2 to TRBJ2-1; 15 nucleotides match TRBD2. Sequenced here: peripheral blood mononuclear cells (PBMCs), sampled at new diagnosis, from a patient treated with antithyroid drugs. The TCR comes from a young man with Graves disease. CDR3 residues: CASSTGTSGRIDEQFF. The CDR3 DNA reads as TGTGCCAGCAGTACCGGGACTAGCGGGAGGATCGATGAGCAGTTCTTC. Together with reference TRBV2 and TRBJ2-1, the CDR3 gives the full variable domain: EPEVTQTPSHQVTQMGQEVILRCVPISNHLYFYWYRQILGQKVEFLVSFYNNEISEKSEIFDDQFSVERPDGSNFTLKIRSTKLEDSAMYFCASSTGTSGRIDEQFFGPGTRLTVL.